What follows are 20 T cell receptor beta chains derived from one specimen sequenced in a study of blood T cell repertoires in COVID-19. Measured with immunoSEQ multiplex PCR; TCRdb has only the in-frame clones, and not every one. Among 150,000 to 200,000 clones listed, approximately 73% were seen once. Source material: PBMCs or T cells enriched from blood (not recorded which). The source is a woman in her 50s with acute COVID-19.

The chain has TRBV19 and TRBJ1-2; the match to TRBD1 covers 9 bases. The CDR3 has 14 residues. CDR1 LNHDA and CDR2 SQIVND come from the germline V gene (reference sequence). V was clipped by 6 bases and J by 1 base; unmatched bases: 3. The CDR3, as DNA: TGTGCCAGTAGACCGACAGGGGGTAACTATGGCTACACCTTC. Encoded protein: CASRPTGGNYGYTF.

The CDR3 sequence: CASSLKWGVVTDTQYF. The CDR3 region has the DNA TGTGCCAGCAGCTTGAAGTGGGGGGTCGTCACAGATACGCAGTATTTT. The genes are TRBV5-6 and TRBJ2-3, with D maybe TRBD2 (6 bases). Germline V gives CDR1 SGHDT, CDR2 YYEEEE. V was pared by 1 base and J by 2 bases, with 14 bases between. This CDR3 comprises 16 residues.

The rearrangement links TRBV5-6 to TRBJ2-7; D perhaps matches TRBD1 (5 bases). The CDR3 totals 13 residues. Germline CDR1 reads SGHDT; CDR2 reads YYEEEE. Trimming took off 4 bases at V and 4 bases at J, with 12 bases between the two ends. In DNA, the CDR3 is TGTGCCAGCAGCAGATTGACAGAGTACGAGCAGTACGTC. Amino acids: CASSRLTEYEQYV.

The chain has TRBV3-1 (or the pseudogene TRBV3-2) and TRBJ1-6, with D perhaps matching TRBD1 (6 bases). The CDR3 has 16 residues. Per germline, CDR1 LGHDT and CDR2 YNNKEL (reference sequence). V dropped 0 bases and J dropped 6 bases, with 12 bases sitting between them. The CDR3 region is CASSQEGAGVNSPLHF. CDR3 nucleotides: TGTGCCAGCAGCCAAGAGGGGGCGGGTGTTAATTCACCCCTCCACTTT.

The chain couples TRBV28 to TRBJ2-2; 7 bases fit TRBD1. The CDR3 consists of 15 residues. Germline values: CDR1 MDHEN, CDR2 SYDVKM. J gave up 0 bases and V 7 bases, and 5 bases lay outside the gene matches. The CDR3 protein is CASNFRGSNTGELFF. DNA of the CDR3: TGTGCCAGCAATTTCAGGGGGTCGAACACCGGGGAGCTGTTTTTT.

The rearrangement links TRBV5-1 to TRBJ1-1; a weak D match, TRBD1 (6 bases). The CDR3 is made up of 15 amino acids. The germline CDR1 and CDR2 sequences are SGHRS and YFSETQ. Trimming removed 4 bases from V and 5 bases from J, with 18 bases in between. CDR3 in amino acids: CASSVQGSEGTEAFF. The CDR3 coding sequence is TGCGCCAGCAGCGTACAGGGATCTGAGGGGACTGAAGCTTTCTTT.

CDR3 loop: CASSSTGYQETQYF. CDR3 bases: TGTGCCAGCAGCTCGACAGGGTACCAAGAGACCCAGTACTTC. The chain employs TRBV5-5 and TRBJ2-5, with 7 bases fitting TRBD1. With 3 bases clipped from V and 0 bases from J, the junction kept 2 bases outside the gene matches. The germline V gene has CDR1 SGHKS and CDR2 YYEKEE (reference sequence). The CDR3 is 14 residues long.

V is TRBV4-1 and J is TRBJ2-1, with TRBD2 matching 12 bases. The V gene's germline CDR1 is MGHRA and CDR2 YSYEKL. This CDR3 region has 19 residues. V lost 4 bases, J lost 5 bases, and 15 bases stayed unmatched. CDR3 sequence: CASSPYSASGGASHNEQFF. The CDR3 region has the DNA TGCGCCAGCAGCCCATATTCGGCTAGCGGGGGGGCTAGCCACAATGAGCAGTTCTTC.

The chain combines TRBV5-1 with TRBJ1-2, with D uncertain. Germline loops: CDR1 SGHRS, CDR2 YFSETQ. The length of the CDR3 is 13 residues. With 6 bases removed from V and 9 bases from J, the gap between germline ends came to 18 bases. Written as DNA, the CDR3 is TGCGCCAGCACCCTGGATCGTGCGCGGCGCTACACCTTC. Translation: CASTLDRARRYTF.

The V and J genes are TRBV6-2 or TRBV6-3 and TRBJ2-3; the D is unclear. V lost 5 bases, J lost 4 bases, and 16 bases lay in between. Germline loops: CDR1 MNHEY, CDR2 SVGEGT. The CDR3 spans 15 residues. The DNA for the CDR3 is TGTGCCAGCAGTCCCGCCGTGGGCCGCTCAGATACGCAGTATTTT. It specifies CASSPAVGRSDTQYF.

V is TRBV30 and J is TRBJ1-5; D remains unclear. Germline CDR1 reads GTSNPN; CDR2 reads SVGIG (reference sequence). The ends were cut back, 0 bases at V and 7 bases at J, with 10 bases in the middle. This CDR3 has 13 residues. In DNA form, the CDR3 reads TGTGCCTGGAGTGTAATAGCCCTCCAGCCCCAGCATTTT. Amino acid sequence: CAWSVIALQPQHF.

The chain employs TRBV27 and TRBJ2-3; 8 nucleotides match TRBD2. The CDR3 spans 12 residues. Trimming cost V 2 bases and J 8 bases; bases outside gene matches: 0. Germline V gene lookup returns CDR1 MNHEY and CDR2 SMNVEV (reference sequence). The CDR3 sequence is CASSLRGGTQYF. CDR3 coding DNA: TGTGCCAGCAGTTTACGGGGGGGTACGCAGTATTTT.

The chain has TRBV5-6 and TRBJ2-3; no definite D call. Germline V gene lookup returns CDR1 SGHDT and CDR2 YYEEEE. CDR3 length equals 12 residues. V lost 1 base and J lost 4, with 4 bases in between. CDR3: CASSLLPDTQYF. For the CDR3, the DNA is TGTGCCAGCAGCTTGCTTCCAGATACGCAGTATTTT.

V is TRBV5-4 and J is TRBJ2-1, with 9 nucleotides matching TRBD2. From germline, CDR1 is SGHNT and CDR2 YYREEE (reference sequence). V was clipped by 4 bases and J by 2 bases; unmatched bases: 4. The CDR3 spans 15 residues. The CDR3 DNA is TGTGCCAGCAGCCTTCCTAGCGGGGCCTACAATGAGCAGTTCTTC. Residues: CASSLPSGAYNEQFF. The full variable domain, its missing parts supplied by reference TRBV5-4 and TRBJ2-1, is ETGVTQSPTHLIKTRGQQVTLRCSSQSGHNTVSWYQQALGQGPQFIFQYYREEENGRGNFPPRFSGLQFPNYSSELNVNALELDDSALYLCASSLPSGAYNEQFFGPGTRLTVL.

The chain couples TRBV6-5 to TRBJ2-5; tentatively, D is TRBD2 (7 bases). V lost 5 bases and J 5 bases, leaving 15 bases between the germline ends. CDR1 and CDR2 from the germline V gene are MNHEY and SVGAGI. CDR3 length: 14 amino acids. DNA of the CDR3: TGTGCCAGCAGTCTGGGGGGGGCGTGGGAGACCCAGTACTTC. Its protein product is CASSLGGAWETQYF.

The gene calls are TRBV7-9 and TRBJ2-7; D is possibly TRBD1 (6 bases). Germline CDR1 SEHNR, CDR2 FQNEAQ (reference sequence). The V end was cut by 5 bases, the J end by 2 bases, with 13 bases between. There are 14 residues in the CDR3. The CDR3 reads CASSRYDRTYEQYV. The DNA of the CDR3 is TGTGCCAGCAGCCGGTATGACAGGACCTACGAGCAGTACGTC.

The chain uses TRBV3-1 (or the pseudogene TRBV3-2) and TRBJ2-5; TRBD2 agrees at 11 bases. Trimming took 0 bases from V and 5 from J; bases not matched to a gene: 2. CDR1 LGHDT and CDR2 YNNKEL come from the germline V gene (reference sequence). The CDR3 is 15 residues long. The chain's CDR3 is CASSQDRTSGETQYF. Here the CDR3 DNA reads TGTGCCAGCAGCCAAGATCGGACTAGCGGGGAGACCCAGTACTTC.

This clone was detected once. The chain joins TRBV9 to TRBJ1-3, with TRBD1 identical over 10 bases. The CDR3 length is 17 residues. Germline CDR1 and CDR2: SGDLS and YYNGEE. V gave up 0 bases and J gave up 3 bases; unmatched junction bases: 6. The chain's CDR3 is CASSVDKGTGDGNTIYF. The CDR3 region has the DNA TGTGCCAGCAGCGTAGACAAGGGGACAGGGGATGGAAACACCATATATTTT.

The rearrangement joins TRBV6-2 or TRBV6-3 to TRBJ2-2, with D perhaps matching TRBD2 (6 bases). Germline CDR1 and CDR2: MNHEY and SVGEGT. This CDR3 has 15 amino acids. Trimming took 5 bases from V and 1 from J, leaving 11 bases between them. The CDR3 nucleotides are TGTGCCAGCAGTGTAACGGGGGTGAACACCGGGGAGCTGTTTTTT. Protein: CASSVTGVNTGELFF.

Comments on this clone: Germline is not matched at one junction end, which may reflect a read error. V is TRBV6-5 and J is TRBJ1-1; D might be TRBD1 (5 bases). The CDR3 covers 11 residues. Germline CDR1 and CDR2: MNHEY and SVGAGI. The CDR3 loop reads CASSYGDSSTF. DNA for the CDR3: TGTGCCAGCAGTTATGGGGACTCCTCAACATTC.